This T cell receptor (beta chain) comes out of a study of cytomegalovirus exposure and HLA in healthy donors. General study points: Rates of TCR association differed by HLA locus in a later analysis, with DRB1 highest and HLA-C lowest.

Primers for the PCR totalled 60 Vbeta and 13 Jbeta. Assay used: immunoSEQ multiplex PCR; TCRdb lists only in-frame clones, some missing. In the table there are approximately 220,000 clones, 65% to 85% of which are singletons. On this clone: What it binds is not known.

Trimming removed 1 base from V and 2 bases from J; junction bases left unmatched: 2. The CDR3 is 15 amino acids. Germline CDR1 is SGHNT and CDR2 is YYREEE (reference sequence). Sample: PBMCs. The chain links TRBV5-4 to TRBJ2-5, with 10 bases lining up with TRBD2. The sequence came from a man aged 30 to 39 in good health and CMV-seronegative. CDR3 sequence (DNA): TGTGCCAGCAGCTTGCCTAGCGGGGGACAAGAGACCCAGTACTTC. Translated: CASSLPSGGQETQYF.